This TCR beta chain originates from a study of control samples from healthy donors and cancer patients. Assay used: immunoSEQ multiplex PCR; TCRdb lists only in-frame clones, some missing. The sample comprises 150,000 to 200,000 clones, roughly 91% of which are singletons, and roughly 1.6% rests with the top ten. This clone was seen more than once but under ten times. V gave up 3 bases and J gave up 4 bases, with 9 bases separating them. The CDR3 has 13 amino acids. Germline V gene sequence: CDR1 SGHDT, CDR2 YYEEEE. This sequence was found in a woman aged 30 to 39 in good health. Material: blood. The V call is TRBV5-6, the J call TRBJ2-3; possibly TRBD1 or TRBD2 for D (5 bases each). CDR3 bases: TGTGCCAGCAGCTCACTAGGGGCAGATACGCAGTATTTT. This translates into CASSSLGADTQYF.